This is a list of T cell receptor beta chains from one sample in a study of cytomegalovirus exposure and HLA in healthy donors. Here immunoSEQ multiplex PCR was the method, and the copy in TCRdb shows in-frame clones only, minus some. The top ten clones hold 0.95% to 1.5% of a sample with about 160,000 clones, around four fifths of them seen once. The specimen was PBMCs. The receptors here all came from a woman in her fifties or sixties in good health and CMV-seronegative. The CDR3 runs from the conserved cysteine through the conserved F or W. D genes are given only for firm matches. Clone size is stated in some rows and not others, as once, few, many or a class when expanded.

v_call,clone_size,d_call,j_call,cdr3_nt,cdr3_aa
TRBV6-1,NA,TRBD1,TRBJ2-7,TGTGCCAGCAGTGAAGCTTGGCACAGGGGGTACGAGCAGTACTTC,CASSEAWHRGYEQYF
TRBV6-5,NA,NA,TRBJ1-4,TGTGCCAGCAAGCGGGACCTTATGAAGGAAAAACTGTTTTTT,CASKRDLMKEKLFF
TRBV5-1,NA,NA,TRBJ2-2,TGCGCCAGCAGCTTGGAACTTCGGGCGTCGGGCGCGGGACGGGGCACCGGGGAGCTGTTTTTT,CASSLELRASGAGRGTGELFF
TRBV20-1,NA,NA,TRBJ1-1,TGCAGTGCTAGGTATAACACTGAAGCTTTCTTT,CSARYNTEAFF
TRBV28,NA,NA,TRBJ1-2,TGTGCCAGCAGTTTCACAGTGGATGGCTACACCTTC,CASSFTVDGYTF
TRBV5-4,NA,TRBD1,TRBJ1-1,TGTGCCAGCAGCCTAGCCCTTTACAGGGGTAGTGAAGCTTTCTTT,CASSLALYRGSEAFF
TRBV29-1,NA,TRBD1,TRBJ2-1,TGCAGCGCCGACAGGGGCTATGAGCAGTTCTTC,CSADRGYEQFF
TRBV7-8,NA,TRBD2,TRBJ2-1,TGTGCCAGCAGCTTAGCTCTAGCGGGAGGGGTAGGGAATGAGCAGTTCTTC,CASSLALAGGVGNEQFF
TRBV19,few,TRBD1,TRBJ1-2,TGTGCCAGTAGTATGGGGGACAGGGTGTTCAATGCTTATGGCTACACCTTC,CASSMGDRVFNAYGYTF
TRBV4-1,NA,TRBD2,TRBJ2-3,TGCGCCAGCAGCCAAGATCCGGGACTAGCGGCAGATACGCAGTATTTT,CASSQDPGLAADTQYF
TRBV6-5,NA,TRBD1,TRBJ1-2,TGTGCCAGCAGTTCCACGACAGGGGTTGGTGGCTACACCTTC,CASSSTTGVGGYTF